One and the same sample provided the 27 T cell receptor beta chains below, sequenced in a study of Graves' ophthalmopathy and Graves' hyperthyroidism. Amplified material comprised TCR beta CDR3 regions derived from RNA transcripts. The workflow started with a first-round RT-PCR run with HTBI primers and then moved on to a second-round multiplex PCR. TCRdb ran MiXCR on the multiplex PCR reads and lists one entry per CDR3 protein. Of 350,000 or so distinct CDR3 sequences in the sample, about a sixth are singletons; the top ten hold around 12%. The sample was peripheral blood. These receptors all stem from an adult man with Graves' ophthalmopathy.

The table lists this clonotype with many counts. This chain links TRBV6-2 or TRBV6-3 with TRBJ2-7; D is uncertain. Germline V gene data show CDR1 as MNHEY and CDR2 as SVGEGT. V was cut by 2 bases and J by 7 bases, with 24 bases left in between. This CDR3 is 17 amino acids long. CDR3 protein: CASSYPPTALTPGEQYF. The CDR3 DNA sequence: TGTGCCAGCAGTTACCCACCGACCGCCCTGACGCCTGGGGAGCAGTACTTC.

To note about this clonotype: One base away lies a much larger clone, so this may be a sequencing read error. This chain uses TRBV3-1 with TRBJ2-1; 8 bases match TRBD2. This CDR3 has 13 residues. The germline gives CDR1 LGHDT, CDR2 YNNKEL (reference sequence). V dropped 1 base and J dropped 14; count of bases not matched to a gene: 7. Written as DNA, the CDR3 is TGTGCCAGCAGCCAAGCCTCTCGCGGGGGGAAGTTCTTC. Protein: CASSQASRGGKFF.

In this sample, this clonotype turned up many times. This chain joins TRBV20-1 and TRBJ1-2; D gene uncertain. CDR1 and CDR2 from the germline V gene are DFQATT and SNEGSKA (reference sequence). With 5 bases removed from V and 3 bases from J, the gap between germline ends came to 16 bases. The CDR3 has 14 amino acids. CDR3 in DNA: TGCAGTGCTTCCCGGGAGGCGAGGGACTATGGCTACACCTTC. Amino acids: CSASREARDYGYTF.

The V call is TRBV6-1, the J call TRBJ1-2; no reliable D call. CDR1 and CDR2 (germline): MNHNS, SASEGT. The CDR3 extends over 11 amino acids. Trimming left V 6 bases short and J 7 bases short, with 9 bases between. The CDR3 reads CASSLPPGYTF. The DNA of the CDR3 is TGTGCCAGCAGCCTCCCTCCTGGCTACACCTTC.

In its sample, this clonotype was seen many times. This rearrangement joins TRBV10-1 to TRBJ2-5; 12 bases map to TRBD2. V lost 2 bases and J lost 4; bases outside the gene matches: 5. CDR1 and CDR2 from the germline V gene are WNHNN and SYGVQD (reference sequence). There are 16 residues in the CDR3. This chain's CDR3 is CASSEILAGGPETQYF. The CDR3 DNA sequence: TGCGCCAGCAGTGAGATCCTAGCGGGAGGGCCAGAGACCCAGTACTTC.

The chain employs TRBV6-1 and TRBJ2-7; TRBD2 is a possible D gene (5 bases). The CDR3 has 13 amino acids. Germline-derived CDR1 and CDR2 are MNHNS and SASEGT. V lost 8 bases to trimming and J lost 3 bases, with 14 bases between them. CDR3 loop: CASGRGSSYEQYF. Written as DNA, the CDR3 is TGTGCCAGCGGCCGGGGATCCAGCTACGAGCAGTACTTC.

This clonotype appeared many times. The CDR3 coding sequence is TGTGCCAGCAGCGCGACTAGCGGGGGGCCTTACGAGCAGTACTTC. Its protein product is CASSATSGGPYEQYF. The rearrangement links TRBV2 to TRBJ2-7, with TRBD2 matching over 13 bases. This CDR3 has 15 amino acids. J gave up 4 bases and V 6 bases, and 6 bases lay outside the gene matches. CDR1 is SNHLY and CDR2 is FYNNEI in the germline V gene.

This clonotype was counted ten times or more. The chain recombines TRBV3-1 with TRBJ1-1, with D unresolved. V lost 4 bases to trimming and J lost 3 bases, with 6 bases between them. The germline CDR1 and CDR2 sequences are LGHDT and YNNKEL (reference sequence). CDR3 length: 12 amino acids. The CDR3 DNA follows: TGTGCCAGCAGCCGTACGGACACTGAAGCTTTCTTT. The encoded protein is CASSRTDTEAFF.

This clonotype was detected many times. V gene TRBV6-2 or TRBV6-3 combines with J gene TRBJ2-2, with 8 bases aligning to TRBD1. Germline trimming cut 2 bases from V and 10 bases from J; bases unmatched to any gene: 9. Germline V gene lookup returns CDR1 MNHEY and CDR2 SVGEGT. This CDR3 contains 15 residues. CDR3 sequence: CASSYQGAAYVELFF. The CDR3, as DNA: TGTGCCAGCAGTTACCAGGGGGCGGCATACGTGGAGCTGTTTTTT.

Many counts were recorded for this clonotype. The V and J genes are TRBV6-1 and TRBJ1-1, with no clear D. The V gene lost 4 bases and the J gene lost 1 base, with 7 bases spanning the gap. The CDR3 contains 13 residues. CDR1 and CDR2 (germline): MNHNS, SASEGT. CDR3 nucleotide sequence: TGTGCCAGCAGTGTTCTTTCGAACACTGAAGCTTTCTTT. It translates to CASSVLSNTEAFF.

This chain uses TRBV6-5 with TRBJ1-1; 8 bases match TRBD1. The CDR3 has 14 amino acids. Per the germline V gene, CDR1 is MNHEY and CDR2 is SVGAGI. After removal of 4 bases from V and 6 bases from J, the junction contained 7 bases not matched to a gene. The CDR3 is CASSSRDRKAEAFF. The CDR3 DNA is TGTGCCAGCAGTTCTAGGGACAGGAAGGCTGAAGCTTTCTTT.

This clonotype has a count of ten or more. V is TRBV2 and J is TRBJ2-2; no clear D gene. Trimming removed 3 bases from V and 4 bases from J, with 12 bases in between. The CDR3 consists of 15 residues. CDR1 and CDR2 (germline): SNHLY, FYNNEI. The CDR3 sequence: CASSDLPESTGELFF. Here the CDR3 DNA reads TGTGCCAGCAGTGATCTGCCAGAGAGCACCGGGGAGCTGTTTTTT.

This clonotype has at least ten counts. The J gene is TRBJ1-5, the V gene TRBV19; no firm D call. The CDR3 covers 16 residues. CDR1 is LNHDA, CDR2 SQIVND, per germline (reference sequence). V lost 9 bases and J 3 bases, leaving 21 bases between the germline ends. The CDR3 DNA reads as TGTGCCAGCCCCGGGAGGCGAAAGAAACTCAATCAGCCCCAGCATTTT. This codes for CASPGRRKKLNQPQHF.

This clonotype has only one observation. At one boundary the junction diverges from the germline segment, which might be a read error. The rearrangement joins TRBV15 to TRBJ1-2; D unclear. The CDR3 extends over 14 amino acids. From germline, CDR1 is LNHNV and CDR2 YYDKDF (reference sequence). CDR3 sequence (DNA): TGTGCCACCAGCAGAGCACCAGGTACTTATGGCTACATCTTC. It encodes CATSRAPGTYGYIF.

This clonotype has a handful of counts. V is TRBV6-1 and J is TRBJ1-5; possible D gene TRBD1, 6 bases. The germline V gene encodes CDR1 MNHNS and CDR2 SASEGT. Trimming pared 2 bases from V and 3 bases from J, leaving 11 bases between. The CDR3 covers 15 residues. The CDR3 loop reads CASSEFGQLNQPQHF. CDR3 DNA: TGTGCCAGCAGTGAATTCGGACAGCTCAATCAGCCCCAGCATTTT.

This clonotype was counted at least ten times. The gene calls are TRBV6-1 and TRBJ1-5; 7 nucleotides agree with TRBD1. This CDR3 region has 13 residues. V dropped 6 bases and J dropped 4; count of bases not matched to a gene: 3. Germline values: CDR1 MNHNS, CDR2 SASEGT. CDR3 in amino acids: CASRQGLNQPQHF. The CDR3 DNA is TGTGCCAGCAGACAGGGGTTGAATCAGCCCCAGCATTTT.

This clonotype was recorded many times. The gene calls are TRBV20-1 and TRBJ2-7; 10 nucleotides align to TRBD1. CDR1 is DFQATT, CDR2 SNEGSKA, per germline (reference sequence). The CDR3 length is 13 residues. J gave up 6 bases and V 6 bases, and 8 bases lay outside the gene matches. This chain's CDR3 is CSAEDRGEVEQYF. The CDR3 DNA reads as TGCAGTGCAGAGGACAGGGGGGAGGTCGAGCAGTACTTC.

This clonotype was observed at least ten times. The chain carries TRBV4-1 and TRBJ2-7, with TRBD2 matching 13 bases. The germline CDR1 and CDR2 sequences are MGHRA and YSYEKL. The CDR3 loop spans 19 amino acids. V shed 0 bases, J shed 1 base, and the junction held 9 bases outside the gene matches. The CDR3 coding sequence is TGCGCCAGCAGCCAAGATGATCCTTCGACTAGCGGGGGGTCCTACGAGCAGTACTTC. Translating gives CASSQDDPSTSGGSYEQYF.

This clonotype was picked up many times. This chain joins TRBV28 and TRBJ2-7; TRBD1 or TRBD2 may be the D gene (5 bases each). Germline V gives CDR1 MDHEN, CDR2 SYDVKM. V was shortened by 7 bases and J by 2 bases, with 15 bases between the two germline ends. The CDR3 has 14 amino acids. CDR3 bases: TGTGCCAGCACCTCGGGACCAGGGACCTACGAGCAGTACTTC. Encoded protein: CASTSGPGTYEQYF. Together with reference TRBV28 and TRBJ2-7, the CDR3 gives the full variable domain: DVKVTQSSRYLVKRTGEKVFLECVQDMDHENMFWYRQDPGLGLRLIYFSYDVKMKEKGDIPEGYSVSREKKERFSLILESASTNQTSMYLCASTSGPGTYEQYFGPGTRLTVT.

This chain connects TRBV6-5 to TRBJ1-1; D is unresolved. The CDR3 runs 14 residues. Germline CDR1 and CDR2: MNHEY and SVGAGI. The V end was cut by 5 bases, the J end by 1 base, with 11 bases between. The CDR3 loop reads CASSLHGPNTEAFF. CDR3 DNA sequence: TGTGCCAGCAGTCTACACGGACCGAACACTGAAGCTTTCTTT.

At least ten counts were recorded for this clonotype. V usage is TRBV12-3 or TRBV12-4 and J usage is TRBJ2-7; tentatively, D is TRBD1 (6 bases). With 1 base removed from V and 4 bases from J, the gap between germline ends came to 8 bases. The CDR3 contains 13 residues. Written as DNA, the CDR3 is TGTGCCAGCAGTTTAGAACAGGGATACGAGCAGTACTTC. It translates to CASSLEQGYEQYF.

In this sample, this clonotype turned up many times. Written as DNA, the CDR3 is TGTGCCAGCAGCCCCCCGGACAGGGTTCGTACTGAAGCTTTCTTT. It codes for CASSPPDRVRTEAFF. The V call is TRBV7-9, the J call TRBJ1-1; 8 bases match TRBD1. Germline CDR1 reads SEHNR; CDR2 reads FQNEAQ (reference sequence). The CDR3 loop spans 15 amino acids. Germline trimming cut 5 bases from V and 5 bases from J; bases unmatched to any gene: 10.

Many counts were recorded for this clonotype. The chain combines TRBV27 with TRBJ2-2, with D perhaps matching TRBD2 (6 bases). V gave up 7 bases and J gave up 0 bases, with 12 bases separating them. The CDR3 has 15 residues. Germline CDR1 reads MNHEY; CDR2 reads SMNVEV (reference sequence). The CDR3 DNA reads TGTGCCAGCAATCCTGGCGGGGCGAACACCGGGGAGCTGTTTTTT. Its protein is CASNPGGANTGELFF.

The sample holds many counts of this clonotype. The V and J genes are TRBV29-1 and TRBJ2-5, with D perhaps matching TRBD1 (5 bases). The CDR3 has 12 residues. Germline assignment: CDR1 SQVTM and CDR2 ANQGSEA. The V and J ends lost 8 bases and 5 bases respectively, with 15 bases between them. The chain's CDR3 is CSYAQGPETQYF. CDR3 nucleotide sequence: TGCAGCTATGCTCAGGGCCCCGAGACCCAGTACTTC.

The chain couples TRBV27 to TRBJ2-2; 8 nucleotides agree with TRBD1. Germline V CDR1 and CDR2: MNHEY, SMNVEV (reference sequence). CDR3 length: 16 residues. Trimming cost V 3 bases and J 4 bases; bases outside gene matches: 7. CDR3 amino acids: CASSFLFRGRTGELFF. CDR3 bases: TGTGCCAGCAGTTTTCTCTTCAGGGGGCGCACCGGGGAGCTGTTTTTT.

This clonotype was counted at least ten times. The rearrangement links TRBV19 to TRBJ1-3, with D uncertain. Germline-derived CDR1 and CDR2 are LNHDA and SQIVND (reference sequence). Trimming removed 5 bases at V and 3 bases at J, with 11 bases between. CDR3 size: 14 residues. The CDR3 reads CASSGGQNGNTIYF. In DNA, the CDR3 is TGTGCCAGTAGTGGAGGGCAGAATGGAAACACCATATATTTT.

This clonotype appeared many times. CDR3 DNA: TGTGCCAGCAGTATCGGGACAGGGCGAGATCAGCCCCAGCATTTT. Its protein is CASSIGTGRDQPQHF. V usage is TRBV12-3 or TRBV12-4 and J usage is TRBJ1-5, with TRBD1 identical over 9 bases. CDR3 size: 15 residues. Unmatched junction bases numbered 7, after V lost 5 bases and J lost 5 bases.